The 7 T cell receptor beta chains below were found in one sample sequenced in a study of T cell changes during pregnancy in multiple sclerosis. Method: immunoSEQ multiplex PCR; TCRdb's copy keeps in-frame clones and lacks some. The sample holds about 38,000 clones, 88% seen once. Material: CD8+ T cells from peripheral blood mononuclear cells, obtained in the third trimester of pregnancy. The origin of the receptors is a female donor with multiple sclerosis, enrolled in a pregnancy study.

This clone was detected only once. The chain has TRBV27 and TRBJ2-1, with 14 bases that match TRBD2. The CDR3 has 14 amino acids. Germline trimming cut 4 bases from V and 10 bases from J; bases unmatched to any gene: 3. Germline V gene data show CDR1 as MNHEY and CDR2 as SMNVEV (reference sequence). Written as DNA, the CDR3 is TGTGCCAGCAGTTCAAGACTAGCGGGGGGGGAGCAGTTCTTC. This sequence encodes CASSSRLAGGEQFF.

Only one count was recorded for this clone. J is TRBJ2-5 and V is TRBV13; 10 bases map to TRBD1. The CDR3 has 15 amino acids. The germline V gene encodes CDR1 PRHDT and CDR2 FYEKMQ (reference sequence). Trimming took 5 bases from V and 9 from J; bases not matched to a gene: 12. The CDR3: CASSPLRDRGGPQYF. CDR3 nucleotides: TGTGCCAGCAGCCCACTCCGGGACAGGGGTGGTCCCCAGTACTTC.

CDR3 nucleotide sequence: TGTGCCAGCAGTTTGGCAGGGTCTCAAGGCTACACCTTC. Its translation: CASSLAGSQGYTF. V gene TRBV27 combines with J gene TRBJ1-2, with a tentative D call TRBD1 (5 bases). This CDR3 is built from 13 residues. The V and J ends lost 3 bases and 8 bases respectively, with 13 bases between them. The germline V gene encodes CDR1 MNHEY and CDR2 SMNVEV (reference sequence).

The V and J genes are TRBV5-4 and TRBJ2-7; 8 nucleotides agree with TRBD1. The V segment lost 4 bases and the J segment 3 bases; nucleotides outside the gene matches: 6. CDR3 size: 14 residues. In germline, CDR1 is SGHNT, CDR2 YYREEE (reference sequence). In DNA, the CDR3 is TGTGCCAGCAGCATGGGGACAGGTCACTACGAGCAGTACTTC. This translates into CASSMGTGHYEQYF.

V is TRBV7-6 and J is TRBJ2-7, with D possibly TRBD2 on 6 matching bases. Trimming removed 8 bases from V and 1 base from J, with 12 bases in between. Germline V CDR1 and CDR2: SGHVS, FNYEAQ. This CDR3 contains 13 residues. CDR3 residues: CASGAAGSYEQYF. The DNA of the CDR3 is TGTGCCAGCGGGGCGGCGGGGTCCTACGAGCAGTACTTC.

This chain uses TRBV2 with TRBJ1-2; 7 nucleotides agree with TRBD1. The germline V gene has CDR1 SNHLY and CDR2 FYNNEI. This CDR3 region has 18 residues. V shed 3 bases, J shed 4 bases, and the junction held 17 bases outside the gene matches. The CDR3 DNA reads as TGTGCCAGCAGTGAGCAAATAGACCGGGACAGTCACCTCTATGGCTACACCTTC. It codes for CASSEQIDRDSHLYGYTF.

Written as DNA, the CDR3 is TGCGCCAGCAGCCAAGATTGGGGAGACAGGGGGTATGGCTACACCTTC. This encodes CASSQDWGDRGYGYTF. This chain connects TRBV4-3 to TRBJ1-2; 9 bases align to TRBD1. The CDR3 covers 16 residues. Germline CDR1 reads LGHNA; CDR2 reads YSLEER. V gave up 0 bases and J gave up 5 bases; unmatched junction bases: 7.